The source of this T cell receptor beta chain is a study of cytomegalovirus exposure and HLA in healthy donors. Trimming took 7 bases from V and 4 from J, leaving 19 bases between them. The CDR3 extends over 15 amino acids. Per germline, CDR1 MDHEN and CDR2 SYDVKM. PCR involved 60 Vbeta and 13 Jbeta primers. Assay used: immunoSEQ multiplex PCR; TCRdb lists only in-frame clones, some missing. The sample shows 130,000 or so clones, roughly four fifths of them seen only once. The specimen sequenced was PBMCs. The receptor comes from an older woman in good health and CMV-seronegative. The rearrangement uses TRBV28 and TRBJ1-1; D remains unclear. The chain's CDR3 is CASTRRVYSITEAFF. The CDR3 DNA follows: TGTGCCAGCACGAGGAGGGTATATTCGATCACTGAAGCTTTCTTT.